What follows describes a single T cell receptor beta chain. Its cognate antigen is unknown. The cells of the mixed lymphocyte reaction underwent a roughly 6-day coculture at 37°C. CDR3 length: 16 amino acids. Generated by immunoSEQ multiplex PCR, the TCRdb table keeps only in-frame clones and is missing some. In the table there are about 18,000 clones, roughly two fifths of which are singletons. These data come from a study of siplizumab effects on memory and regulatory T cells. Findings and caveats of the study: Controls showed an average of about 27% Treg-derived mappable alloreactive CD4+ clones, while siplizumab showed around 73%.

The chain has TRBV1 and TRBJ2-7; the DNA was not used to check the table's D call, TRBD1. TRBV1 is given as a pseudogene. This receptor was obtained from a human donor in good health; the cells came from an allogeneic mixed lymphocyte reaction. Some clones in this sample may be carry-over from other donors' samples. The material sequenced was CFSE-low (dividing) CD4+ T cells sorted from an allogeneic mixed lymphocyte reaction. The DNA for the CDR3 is TGCACCAGCAGCCAAGAGTCCCCTGGGCCCATCTACGAGCAGTACTTC. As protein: CTSSQESPGPIYEQYF.